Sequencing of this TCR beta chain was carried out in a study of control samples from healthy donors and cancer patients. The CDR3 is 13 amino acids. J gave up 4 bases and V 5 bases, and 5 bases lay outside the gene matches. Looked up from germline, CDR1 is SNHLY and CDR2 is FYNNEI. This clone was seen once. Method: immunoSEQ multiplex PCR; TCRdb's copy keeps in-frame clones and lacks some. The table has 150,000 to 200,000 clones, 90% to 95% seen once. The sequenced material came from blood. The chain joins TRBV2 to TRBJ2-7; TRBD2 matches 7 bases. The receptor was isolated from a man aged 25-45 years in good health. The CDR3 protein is CASSLGLQYEQYF. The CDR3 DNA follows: TGTGCCAGCAGTCTGGGACTACAGTACGAGCAGTACTTC.